These 32 T cell receptor beta chains were sequenced from one sample in a study of radiation and T cells in renal cell carcinoma. This sample's time point: blood 4 weeks post-SBRT, at nephrectomy. This sample's treatment: 15 Gy SBRT to primary tumor, nephrectomy 4 weeks later. Libraries were prepared by immunoSEQ multiplex PCR; TCRdb keeps only in-frame clonotypes and omits some of them. The table shows 60,000 to 95,000 clones, with roughly 83% occurring only once. The sequenced sample was blood, obtained from a patient whose treatment included radiotherapy and nephrectomy. The receptor set was obtained from a woman aged 55-69 years with renal cell carcinoma.

The chain uses TRBV4-1 and TRBJ1-5, with 8 bases that match TRBD1. The ends lost 0 bases at V and 6 bases at J; junction bases unmatched: 4. Germline CDR1 is MGHRA and CDR2 is YSYEKL. The CDR3 runs to 15 residues. This chain's CDR3 is CASSQEGTGFQPQHF. Written as DNA, the CDR3 is TGCGCCAGCAGCCAAGAAGGGACAGGATTTCAGCCCCAGCATTTT.

This chain joins TRBV6-5 and TRBJ1-3, with unresolved D. V lost 6 bases and J 2 bases, leaving 5 bases between the germline ends. The CDR3 length is 12 residues. The germline CDR1 and CDR2 sequences are MNHEY and SVGAGI. CDR3 coding DNA: TGTGCCAGCAGATCAGCTGGAAACACCATATATTTT. This translates into CASRSAGNTIYF.

This chain joins TRBV19 and TRBJ1-2, with D possibly TRBD1 on 6 matching bases. Between the trimmed V and J ends, which lost 1 base and 2 bases, there was a span of 11 bases. This CDR3 comprises 15 residues. CDR1 is LNHDA and CDR2 is SQIVND in the germline V gene (reference sequence). CDR3 protein: CASSIANRANYGYTF. DNA for the CDR3: TGTGCCAGTAGTATAGCGAACAGGGCGAACTATGGCTACACCTTC.

V and J are TRBV7-8 and TRBJ2-1; a possible D gene is TRBD2 (7 bases). There are 15 residues in the CDR3. The ends were cut back, 5 bases at V and 7 bases at J, with 18 bases in the middle. CDR1 and CDR2 (germline): SGHVS, FQNEAQ. The CDR3 region is CASSPRGRGNNEQFF. DNA for the CDR3: TGTGCCAGCAGCCCCCGGGGGCGGGGGAATAATGAGCAGTTCTTC.

V is TRBV9 and J is TRBJ1-5, with a tentative D call TRBD1 (5 bases). The CDR3 runs to 14 residues. The V and J ends lost 0 bases and 1 base respectively, with 5 bases between them. CDR1 and CDR2 (germline): SGDLS, YYNGEE. The CDR3 sequence: CASSVGDSNQPQHF. The CDR3 coding sequence is TGTGCCAGCAGCGTAGGGGACAGCAATCAGCCCCAGCATTTT.

The CDR3 sequence: CASSQTGTGSYGYTF. Here the CDR3 DNA reads TGCGCCAGCAGCCAGACCGGGACAGGAAGCTATGGCTACACCTTC. The chain employs TRBV4-1 and TRBJ1-2; 8 bases are a match to TRBD1. The germline V gene encodes CDR1 MGHRA and CDR2 YSYEKL. After removal of 3 bases from V and 4 bases from J, the junction contained 7 bases not matched to a gene. The CDR3 contains 15 residues.

As DNA, the CDR3 is TGTGCCAGCAGTCCTACCCGGGGTTCGGGTCAGCCCCAGCATTTT. This gives the protein CASSPTRGSGQPQHF. The V call is TRBV28, the J call TRBJ1-5; D gene uncertain. CDR3 length: 15 residues. The V and J ends lost 5 bases and 6 bases respectively, with 17 bases between them. CDR1 is MDHEN and CDR2 is SYDVKM in the germline V gene.

The CDR3 DNA reads TGCGCCAGCAGCTTGTTAGGACAGGGGGCTGACGAGCAGTACTTC. It codes for CASSLLGQGADEQYF. The chain uses TRBV5-1 and TRBJ2-7, with 11 bases identical to TRBD1. Trimming removed 1 base from V and 5 bases from J; junction bases left unmatched: 5. The CDR3 runs to 15 residues. Per germline, CDR1 SGHRS and CDR2 YFSETQ.

The chain carries TRBV28 and TRBJ1-1; TRBD1 agrees at 8 bases. Germline V gives CDR1 MDHEN, CDR2 SYDVKM. With 4 bases clipped from V and 5 bases from J, the junction kept 9 bases outside the gene matches. CDR3 length: 15 residues. The CDR3 loop reads CASSSPLTGATEAFF. Here the CDR3 DNA reads TGTGCCAGCAGTTCTCCCCTGACAGGGGCGACTGAAGCTTTCTTT.

The rearrangement uses TRBV2 and TRBJ1-2, with D possibly TRBD1 on 5 matching bases. The ends were cut back, 1 base at V and 4 bases at J, with 7 bases in the middle. This CDR3 is built from 13 residues. Germline CDR1 reads SNHLY; CDR2 reads FYNNEI. This CDR3 is CASSEVRAYGYTF. As DNA, the CDR3 is TGTGCCAGCAGTGAAGTCAGGGCCTATGGCTACACCTTC.

The J gene is TRBJ2-5, the V gene TRBV7-2; the D gene could be TRBD1 or TRBD2 (5 bases each). The better agreement between TRBJ2-7 and the DNA end casts doubt on the J call. This CDR3 is 14 amino acids long. Germline CDR1 and CDR2: SGHTA and FQGNSA. The CDR3 loop reads CASSLGGPPGEQYF. The CDR3 nucleotides are TGTGCCAGCAGCTTAGGGGGACCCCCAGGCGAGCAGTACTTC.

The V gene is TRBV18, the J gene TRBJ2-7; D remains ambiguous. Germline CDR1 reads KGHSH; CDR2 reads LQKENI. Trimming took off 1 base at V and 2 bases at J, with 9 bases between the two ends. This CDR3 comprises 14 residues. CDR3 DNA sequence: TGTGCCAGCTCACCACGGCGTGAAGCCTACGAGCAGTACTTC. It yields the protein CASSPRREAYEQYF.

V gene TRBV7-9 combines with J gene TRBJ1-1, with a tentative D call TRBD1 (5 bases). V lost 5 bases, J lost 1 base, and 8 bases lay in between. CDR3 size: 13 residues. CDR1 is SEHNR, CDR2 FQNEAQ, per germline (reference sequence). As DNA, the CDR3 is TGTGCCAGCAGCCTAACAGGGAACACTGAAGCTTTCTTT. Protein: CASSLTGNTEAFF.

The rearrangement links TRBV2 to TRBJ2-7, with TRBD2 as a possible D gene (7 bases). This CDR3 is built from 12 residues. The germline gives CDR1 SNHLY, CDR2 FYNNEI. V dropped 8 bases and J dropped 2 bases, with 10 bases sitting between them. The CDR3 DNA sequence: TGTGCCAGCGGGGGGGCCCCCTACGAGCAGTACTTC. It yields the protein CASGGAPYEQYF.

CDR3 amino acids: CASSAPGGSGNTIYF. CDR3 coding DNA: TGTGCCAGCAGCGCCCCAGGGGGCTCTGGAAACACCATATATTTT. V gene TRBV9 combines with J gene TRBJ1-3; TRBD1 matches at 7 bases. The CDR3 sequence is 15 residues long. Per germline, CDR1 SGDLS and CDR2 YYNGEE. Germline trimming cut 3 bases from V and 0 bases from J; bases unmatched to any gene: 3.

The chain links TRBV19 to TRBJ1-5; D not resolved. Trimming took 6 bases from V and 5 from J, leaving 17 bases between them. This CDR3 has 15 amino acids. CDR1 is LNHDA and CDR2 is SQIVND in the germline V gene (reference sequence). The CDR3 loop reads CASSNGGKGHQPQHF. As DNA, the CDR3 is TGTGCCAGTAGCAACGGAGGGAAAGGACATCAGCCCCAGCATTTT.

This clone was picked up a small number of times. The rearrangement links TRBV7-2 to TRBJ1-1; a possible D gene is TRBD1 (6 bases). This CDR3 spans 15 amino acids. V gave up 2 bases and J gave up 1 base, with 11 bases separating them. CDR1 SGHTA and CDR2 FQGNSA come from the germline V gene. The CDR3, as DNA: TGTGCCAGCAGCTTACGTGGGGGCTCGAACACTGAAGCTTTCTTT. Amino acids: CASSLRGGSNTEAFF.

This chain's CDR3 is CASSYSYSGGTEAFF. The CDR3 DNA reads as TGTGCCAGCAGTTACTCGTATTCAGGGGGCACTGAAGCTTTCTTT. This rearrangement joins TRBV6-6 to TRBJ1-1; 7 bases are shared with TRBD1. J was trimmed by 4 bases and V by 0 bases; bases with no gene match: 5. CDR3 size: 15 residues. The germline V gene encodes CDR1 MNHNY and CDR2 SVGAGI (reference sequence).

This clone has a handful of counts. In DNA form, the CDR3 reads TGTGCCAGCAGCAAATTACAGGGGGCGACCACTGAAGCTTTCTTT. Its protein product is CASSKLQGATTEAFF. The chain employs TRBV14 and TRBJ1-1; 9 bases fit TRBD1. Germline CDR1 SGHDN, CDR2 FVKESK. This CDR3 is 15 amino acids long. V gave up 5 bases and J gave up 4 bases; unmatched junction bases: 8.

The chain recombines TRBV4-3 with TRBJ1-2; no clear D. Trimming took off 0 bases at V and 4 bases at J, with 15 bases between the two ends. The germline CDR1 and CDR2 sequences are LGHNA and YSLEER. The CDR3 extends over 16 amino acids. DNA for the CDR3: TGCGCCAGCAGCCAAGATAGTTCGTGGCAAGTCTATGGCTACACCTTC. Translated, it gives CASSQDSSWQVYGYTF.

This rearrangement joins TRBV5-6 to TRBJ1-2; D not certain. The germline V and J ends were trimmed by 5 bases and 2 bases, with 7 bases remaining between them. CDR3 length equals 12 residues. Germline V gives CDR1 SGHDT, CDR2 YYEEEE. The CDR3 spells CASRQQNYGYTF. CDR3 nucleotides: TGTGCCAGCAGGCAACAGAACTATGGCTACACCTTC.

This rearrangement joins TRBV19 to TRBJ1-1; no reliable D call. Germline V CDR1 and CDR2: LNHDA, SQIVND (reference sequence). This CDR3 region has 14 residues. V dropped 5 bases and J dropped 4 bases, with 14 bases sitting between them. CDR3 amino acids: CASSLGGGSTEAFF. For the CDR3, the DNA is TGTGCCAGTAGTTTAGGCGGAGGGAGCACTGAAGCTTTCTTT.

This chain joins TRBV19 and TRBJ1-5; TRBD1 is a possible D gene (6 bases). Trimming removed 3 bases at V and 2 bases at J, with 8 bases between. The CDR3 spans 14 residues. Germline V lookup: CDR1 LNHDA, CDR2 SQIVND (reference sequence). The CDR3 coding sequence is TGTGCCAGTAGTATCCGACAGGGCAATCAGCCCCAGCATTTT. It encodes CASSIRQGNQPQHF.

The chain recombines TRBV19 with TRBJ1-2; maybe TRBD1 (5 bases). In germline, CDR1 is LNHDA, CDR2 SQIVND (reference sequence). The germline V and J ends were trimmed by 5 bases and 4 bases, with 23 bases remaining between them. The CDR3 loop spans 17 amino acids. CDR3 in amino acids: CASSPQGTSAGLYGYTF. The DNA of the CDR3 is TGTGCCAGTAGTCCCCAGGGTACGTCGGCAGGCCTCTATGGCTACACCTTC.

The rearrangement links TRBV27 to TRBJ2-7, with TRBD1 matching 7 bases. Looked up from germline, CDR1 is MNHEY and CDR2 is SMNVEV (reference sequence). The V segment lost 6 bases and the J segment 0 bases; nucleotides outside the gene matches: 2. The CDR3 consists of 13 residues. This CDR3 reads CASRQGSSYEQYF. CDR3 nucleotides: TGTGCCAGCAGACAGGGGAGCTCCTACGAGCAGTACTTC.

V gene TRBV7-9 combines with J gene TRBJ2-5; 8 bases fit TRBD2. Germline V CDR1 and CDR2: SEHNR, FQNEAQ (reference sequence). V dropped 5 bases and J dropped 1; count of bases not matched to a gene: 6. The CDR3 runs 15 residues. The CDR3 nucleotides read TGTGCCAGCAGCCCAACTAGCGGAGCCCAAGAGACCCAGTACTTC. Its translation is CASSPTSGAQETQYF.

The V call is TRBV19, the J call TRBJ1-5; no clear D gene. CDR3 length: 14 amino acids. The V end was cut by 0 bases, the J end by 3 bases, with 6 bases between. Germline CDR1 is LNHDA and CDR2 is SQIVND (reference sequence). The CDR3 DNA reads TGTGCCAGTAGTATAGATAGGACCAATCAGCCCCAGCATTTT. Translated, it gives CASSIDRTNQPQHF.

The chain uses TRBV30 and TRBJ1-1, with D tentatively TRBD1 (5 bases). CDR1 and CDR2 (germline): GTSNPN, SVGIG (reference sequence). The CDR3 is made up of 13 amino acids. V was cut by 7 bases and J by 5 bases, with 17 bases left in between. CDR3 in amino acids: CASDEGRVTEAFF. The CDR3 region has the DNA TGTGCCTCGGACGAGGGGCGCGTAACTGAAGCTTTCTTT.

This clone occurred once. The chain is built from TRBV7-3 and TRBJ1-2, with D possibly being TRBD1 (6 bases). The V end was cut by 4 bases, the J end by 2 bases, with 14 bases between. The CDR3 totals 15 residues. From germline, CDR1 is SGHTA and CDR2 FQGTGA. The CDR3 nucleotides read TGTGCCAGCAGCTCCCAGGGAACAGGGAACTATGGCTACACCTTC. This sequence encodes CASSSQGTGNYGYTF.

The chain combines TRBV29-1 with TRBJ2-5, with 8 positions matching TRBD2. The V and J ends lost 4 bases and 5 bases, in that order; junction bases with no gene match: 9. Germline CDR1 reads SQVTM; CDR2 reads ANQGSEA. The CDR3 extends over 14 amino acids. CDR3 nucleotides: TGCAGCGTTGCCGGGACTAGTAGTAGGGAGACCCAGTACTTC. Its translation: CSVAGTSSRETQYF.

The chain couples TRBV19 to TRBJ2-5, with a tentative D call TRBD2 (5 bases). Germline V gene sequence: CDR1 LNHDA, CDR2 SQIVND (reference sequence). The V end was cut by 5 bases, the J end by 1 base, with 14 bases between. There are 15 residues in the CDR3. The CDR3 spells CASSLQRAVQETQYF. CDR3 nucleotides: TGTGCCAGTAGTCTTCAGAGGGCAGTCCAAGAGACCCAGTACTTC.

This rearrangement joins TRBV19 to TRBJ2-2; no definite D call. V was clipped by 5 bases and J by 6 bases, with 10 bases between them. Germline lookup yields CDR1 LNHDA and CDR2 SQIVND (reference sequence). This CDR3 is 13 amino acids long. The CDR3 nucleotides are TGTGCCAGTAGTCGGTCTCCGGCCGGGGAGCTGTTTTTT. Its translation is CASSRSPAGELFF.